This T cell receptor beta chain was found in a study of T cells expressing NK-cell markers. TCRdb re-called the 5' RACE reads and shows each CDR3 protein once, DNA omitted. The specimen's table records 200,000 to 300,000 distinct CDR3 sequences. CDR1 SQVTM and CDR2 ANQGSEA come from the germline V gene. There are 13 residues in the CDR3. The sample taken for sequencing was blood T cells: a sorted CD56 or NKG2C T cell subset, CD4+ or CD8+ T cells, or bulk PBMC T cells (not recorded which). The rearrangement links TRBV29-1 to TRBJ2-5. The sequence was obtained from a woman between 18 and 69 years old in good health. The CDR3 here is CSVDQDGQETQYF.